Following are 32 T cell receptor beta chains from one sample sequenced in a study of shared clonotypes between healthy human individuals. The data were produced by immunoSEQ multiplex PCR, yet TCRdb's version contains in-frame clones alone and is incomplete. The sample records roughly 2.2 million clones, approximately 90% being singletons. The sequencing sample was made of naive CD4+ T cells from PBMCs. The subset denotes: CD45RA+ positively selected. Receptors were obtained from a man younger than 35 in good health. Some clones in this sample may be carry-over from other donors' samples.

This chain uses TRBV6-6 with TRBJ2-2; TRBD1 agrees at 7 bases. Germline V lookup: CDR1 MNHNY, CDR2 SVGAGI (reference sequence). V shed 6 bases and J 0 bases; nucleotides not matched to a gene: 7. The CDR3 is 16 residues long. CDR3 coding DNA: TGTGCCAGCAGCCCCCGGGACAGATCGAACACCGGGGAGCTGTTTTTT. It codes for CASSPRDRSNTGELFF.

The CDR3 region is CASSPGRDPNYGYTF. The CDR3 coding sequence is TGTGCCAGCAGCCCGGGACGGGACCCCAACTATGGCTACACCTTC. The chain recombines TRBV7-8 with TRBJ1-2, with D perhaps matching TRBD1 (5 bases). This CDR3 has 15 amino acids. The V end was cut by 5 bases, the J end by 2 bases, with 15 bases between. In germline, CDR1 is SGHVS, CDR2 FQNEAQ.

The chain uses TRBV12-5 and TRBJ1-3, with D unresolved. The germline CDR1 and CDR2 sequences are LGHNT and FRNRAP. The CDR3 has 16 amino acids. V lost 2 bases to trimming and J lost 0 bases, with 11 bases between them. The CDR3 loop reads CASGLLGLSSGNTIYF. In DNA form, the CDR3 reads TGTGCTAGTGGTTTGCTAGGGCTAAGCTCTGGAAACACCATATATTTT.

The rearrangement links TRBV19 to TRBJ1-5; 11 nucleotides agree with TRBD1. V gave up 2 bases and J gave up 1 base; unmatched junction bases: 10. This CDR3 spans 19 amino acids. Germline CDR1 LNHDA, CDR2 SQIVND (reference sequence). CDR3 protein: CASSIRRTGGFASNQPQHF. As DNA, the CDR3 is TGTGCCAGTAGTATACGGAGGACAGGGGGCTTCGCCAGCAATCAGCCCCAGCATTTT. The variable domain in full, with the rest retrieved from reference TRBV19 and TRBJ1-5, is DGGITQSPKYLFRKEGQNVTLSCEQNLNHDAMYWYRQDPGQGLRLIYYSQIVNDFQKGDIAEGYSVSREKKESFPLTVTSAQKNPTAFYLCASSIRRTGGFASNQPQHFGDGTRLSIL.

The rearrangement links TRBV18 to TRBJ1-4; 7 bases are shared with TRBD1. The CDR3 consists of 13 residues. The germline gives CDR1 KGHSH, CDR2 LQKENI. V trimming: 5 bases; J trimming: 8 bases; junction bases outside the gene matches: 5. In nucleotides, the CDR3 is TGTGCCAGCTCAAAGGGGGCCGAAGAAAAACTGTTTTTT. Its translation is CASSKGAEEKLFF.

The rearrangement joins TRBV28 to TRBJ2-2, with a tentative D call TRBD2 (6 bases). V lost 6 bases to trimming and J lost 6 bases, with 11 bases between them. The CDR3 has 13 amino acids. CDR1 and CDR2 from the germline V gene are MDHEN and SYDVKM. CDR3 nucleotide sequence: TGTGCCAGCAGGACTAGTAAGGCCGGGGAGCTGTTTTTT. It translates to CASRTSKAGELFF.

As concerns this clone: Other DNA sequences within the sample encode an identical CDR3. This sequence joins TRBV7-2 and TRBJ2-7; D possibly corresponds to TRBD2 (6 bases). The CDR3 is 13 residues long. The V end lost 2 bases, the J end lost 3 bases, and 8 bases lay between the germline ends. The germline V gene encodes CDR1 SGHTA and CDR2 FQGNSA. The CDR3 loop reads CASSLRGSYEQYF. The CDR3 DNA is TGTGCCAGCAGCTTACGGGGGAGCTACGAGCAGTACTTC.

The chain joins TRBV18 to TRBJ1-1, with TRBD1 identical over 7 bases. The CDR3 has 14 amino acids. J was trimmed by 6 bases and V by 6 bases; bases with no gene match: 10. Germline loops: CDR1 KGHSH, CDR2 LQKENI. As DNA, the CDR3 is TGTGCCAGCTCGGTTGACAGGGCCCTCTCTGAAGCTTTCTTT. This gives the protein CASSVDRALSEAFF. The whole variable domain, remainder taken from reference TRBV18 and TRBJ1-1, is NAGVMQNPRHLVRRRGQEARLRCSPMKGHSHVYWYRQLPEEGLKFMVYLQKENIIDESGMPKERFSAEFPKEGPSILRIQQVVRGDSAAYFCASSVDRALSEAFFGQGTRLTVV.

The V call is TRBV28, the J call TRBJ2-7, with 10 nucleotides matching TRBD2. J lost 3 bases, V lost 5 bases, and 10 bases had no gene match. CDR3 length equals 16 residues. CDR1 is MDHEN and CDR2 is SYDVKM in the germline V gene. CDR3 DNA sequence: TGTGCCAGCAGTCACCGACTAGCGGGCGTATTCTACGAGCAGTACTTC. Its protein product is CASSHRLAGVFYEQYF.

The sample holds a few counts of this clone. This sequence joins TRBV2 and TRBJ1-5; no firm D call. The CDR3 has 13 amino acids. V lost 11 bases to trimming and J lost 3 bases, with 14 bases between them. Germline values: CDR1 SNHLY, CDR2 FYNNEI. DNA of the CDR3: TGTGCCGCGAGGGCGACGGACAATCAGCCCCAGCATTTT. Translating gives CAARATDNQPQHF. Using reference TRBV2 and TRBJ1-5 for the parts outside the CDR3, the full variable domain is EPEVTQTPSHQVTQMGQEVILRCVPISNHLYFYWYRQILGQKVEFLVSFYNNEISEKSEIFDDQFSVERPDGSNFTLKIRSTKLEDSAMYFCAARATDNQPQHFGDGTRLSIL.

The chain has TRBV5-5 and TRBJ2-2; D is uncertain. The germline gives CDR1 SGHKS, CDR2 YYEKEE (reference sequence). With 2 bases removed from V and 2 bases from J, the gap between germline ends came to 7 bases. The CDR3 runs to 14 residues. CDR3 nucleotides: TGTGCCAGCAGCTTACTTGGAAACACCGGGGAGCTGTTTTTT. Amino acids: CASSLLGNTGELFF.

This clone was picked up a small number of times. Other DNA variants within this sample encode the same CDR3. The V and J genes are TRBV18 and TRBJ2-3; TRBD1 agrees at 8 bases. V lost 3 bases and J lost 1; bases outside the gene matches: 0. CDR3 length: 14 amino acids. The germline V gene encodes CDR1 KGHSH and CDR2 LQKENI. The CDR3 region has the DNA TGTGCCAGCTCACCGGACAGGGGCACAGATACGCAGTATTTT. Residues: CASSPDRGTDTQYF.

The rearrangement uses TRBV5-1 and TRBJ2-3, with a weak D call TRBD2 (5 bases). Trimming took off 0 bases at V and 5 bases at J, with 19 bases between the two ends. Germline values: CDR1 SGHRS, CDR2 YFSETQ. The length of the CDR3 is 17 residues. CDR3 coding DNA: TGCGCCAGCAGCTTGGTTGGTGCGGGCGCCCCTCAAGATACGCAGTATTTT. Protein sequence: CASSLVGAGAPQDTQYF.

The rearrangement uses TRBV4-1 and TRBJ2-1; TRBD1 might be the D (6 bases). Between the trimmed V and J ends, which lost 1 base and 8 bases, there was a span of 9 bases. The CDR3 runs to 13 residues. Germline CDR1 reads MGHRA; CDR2 reads YSYEKL. CDR3 DNA: TGCGCCAGCAGCCAAGTTGAGGGGGATGAGCAGTTCTTC. This sequence encodes CASSQVEGDEQFF.

The chain has TRBV10-3 and TRBJ1-2, with 9 positions matching TRBD1. The V and J ends lost 0 bases and 3 bases, in that order; junction bases with no gene match: 2. CDR3 length: 15 amino acids. The germline V gene has CDR1 ENHRY and CDR2 SYGVKD. The DNA of the CDR3 is TGTGCCATCAGTGAGTCACAGGGGGCCTACTATGGCTACACCTTC. Its protein product is CAISESQGAYYGYTF.

The table lists this clone with a count of one. The chain has TRBV2 and TRBJ2-7, with 8 nucleotides matching TRBD2. CDR1 is SNHLY, CDR2 FYNNEI, per germline. The trim removed 8 bases at V and 6 bases at J, leaving 6 bases unmatched. The CDR3 runs 12 residues. DNA of the CDR3: TGTGCCAGCCGCGCGGGGGGAGTCGAGCAGTACTTC. It translates to CASRAGGVEQYF.

The rearrangement uses TRBV7-3 and TRBJ2-3, with D possibly matching TRBD2 (6 bases). CDR1 and CDR2 (germline): SGHTA, FQGTGA. V lost 5 bases to trimming and J lost 1 base, with 16 bases between them. The length of the CDR3 is 16 residues. CDR3 loop: CASSRTGSPGTDTQYF. The CDR3, as DNA: TGTGCCAGCAGCAGAACCGGGAGTCCGGGCACAGATACGCAGTATTTT.

The chain joins TRBV29-1 to TRBJ2-1; 7 positions match TRBD2. The CDR3 has 13 amino acids. Germline values: CDR1 SQVTM, CDR2 ANQGSEA. V shed 6 bases, J shed 7 bases, and the junction held 9 bases outside the gene matches. CDR3 sequence reads: CSVQLLAINEQFF. CDR3 nucleotides: TGCAGCGTCCAGCTACTAGCGATAAATGAGCAGTTCTTC.

The chain is built from TRBV6-5 and TRBJ2-3, with D tentatively TRBD1 (6 bases). This CDR3 comprises 15 residues. From germline, CDR1 is MNHEY and CDR2 SVGAGI. V lost 2 bases and J lost 4, with 13 bases in between. CDR3 in DNA: TGTGCCAGCAGTTACGGGCAGGGGTGGGCAGATACGCAGTATTTT. It is translated as CASSYGQGWADTQYF.

The chain carries TRBV29-1 and TRBJ2-5; 7 nucleotides agree with TRBD1. Per the germline V gene, CDR1 is SQVTM and CDR2 is ANQGSEA. J was trimmed by 1 base and V by 4 bases; bases with no gene match: 3. This CDR3 has 13 amino acids. This chain's CDR3 is CSVAGQSQETQYF. Here the CDR3 DNA reads TGCAGCGTTGCGGGACAGAGCCAAGAGACCCAGTACTTC. The full variable domain, in which reference TRBV29-1 and TRBJ2-5 provide the parts outside the CDR3, is SAVISQKPSRDICQRGTSLTIQCQVDSQVTMMFWYRQQPGQSLTLIATANQGSEATYESGFVIDKFPISRPNLTFSTLTVSNMSPEDSSIYLCSVAGQSQETQYFGPGTRLLVL.

V gene TRBV30 combines with J gene TRBJ1-6; no clear D gene. Germline lookup yields CDR1 GTSNPN and CDR2 SVGIG (reference sequence). CDR3 length equals 13 residues. V lost 5 bases to trimming and J lost 9 bases, with 14 bases between them. This CDR3 is CAWRHEPPSPLHF. The CDR3 DNA reads as TGTGCCTGGCGCCACGAACCGCCTTCACCCCTCCACTTT.

The genes are TRBV28 and TRBJ2-4; D unresolved. CDR3 length: 15 amino acids. Germline values: CDR1 MDHEN, CDR2 SYDVKM. Trimming stripped 8 bases from V and 0 bases from J, with 14 bases between. The CDR3 nucleotides are TGTGCCAGCGGTACAGCAGAACTAGCCAAAAACATTCAGTACTTC. Residues: CASGTAELAKNIQYF.

The V call is TRBV19, the J call TRBJ1-1; D possibly corresponds to TRBD1 (6 bases). Germline-derived CDR1 and CDR2 are LNHDA and SQIVND (reference sequence). This CDR3 spans 16 amino acids. The ends were cut back, 5 bases at V and 0 bases at J, with 16 bases in the middle. The CDR3 spells CASSSGGAGLNTEAFF. The DNA of the CDR3 is TGTGCCAGTAGTTCCGGGGGGGCAGGCTTGAACACTGAAGCTTTCTTT.

CDR3 sequence reads: CASSLAAGGHGEQYF. CDR3 sequence (DNA): TGCGCCAGCAGCTTGGCGGCGGGAGGTCACGGCGAGCAGTACTTC. V usage is TRBV5-1 and J usage is TRBJ2-7; 8 bases agree with TRBD2. The V gene end was trimmed by 0 bases and the J gene end by 6 bases; junction bases not matched to a gene: 8. Germline CDR1 and CDR2: SGHRS and YFSETQ. The CDR3 has 15 residues.

The chain employs TRBV19 and TRBJ1-1; D gene unclear. Deletions cut 4 bases from V and 1 base from J, with 13 bases between. The V gene's germline CDR1 is LNHDA and CDR2 SQIVND (reference sequence). The CDR3 consists of 15 residues. CDR3 amino acids: CASSKDVWGNTEAFF. The CDR3 nucleotides read TGTGCCAGTAGTAAAGATGTCTGGGGGAACACTGAAGCTTTCTTT. Supplemented by reference TRBV19 and TRBJ1-1, the full variable domain reads DGGITQSPKYLFRKEGQNVTLSCEQNLNHDAMYWYRQDPGQGLRLIYYSQIVNDFQKGDIAEGYSVSREKKESFPLTVTSAQKNPTAFYLCASSKDVWGNTEAFFGQGTRLTVV.

DNA for the CDR3: TGTGCCAGCATCCGACTAGCGGGTTCCTACAATGAGCAGTTCTTC. Residues: CASIRLAGSYNEQFF. V gene TRBV6-1 combines with J gene TRBJ2-1; TRBD2 matches at 10 bases. The CDR3 is made up of 15 amino acids. Germline assignment: CDR1 MNHNS and CDR2 SASEGT. Trimming took 7 bases from V and 1 from J; bases not matched to a gene: 4.

The gene calls are TRBV6-7 and TRBJ2-5; either TRBD1 or TRBD2 may fit D (5 bases each). TRBV6-7 is filed as an ORF, its function uncertain. Trimming cost V 8 bases and J 5 bases, with 21 bases left between them. This CDR3 contains 15 residues. The CDR3 loop is CASGCASRAGETQYF. CDR3 sequence (DNA): TGTGCCAGCGGTTGTGCCTCCAGGGCGGGTGAGACCCAGTACTTC.

Only one count was recorded for this clone. The CDR3 DNA reads as TGTGCCAGCTCGGGGCGGCGGATCACTGAAGCTTTCTTT. Translation: CASSGRRITEAFF. The chain joins TRBV28 to TRBJ1-1; D perhaps matches TRBD1 (5 bases). CDR3 length: 13 amino acids. Trimming pared 8 bases from V and 4 bases from J, leaving 14 bases between. From germline, CDR1 is MDHEN and CDR2 SYDVKM.

This chain connects TRBV7-2 to TRBJ2-7; D gene unclear. The V end lost 5 bases, the J end lost 2 bases, and 19 bases lay between the germline ends. Looked up from germline, CDR1 is SGHTA and CDR2 is FQGNSA. CDR3 length equals 16 residues. CDR3 in amino acids: CASSPRVWPKPYEQYF. As DNA, the CDR3 is TGTGCCAGCAGCCCCCGGGTGTGGCCGAAGCCCTACGAGCAGTACTTC.

This chain connects TRBV2 to TRBJ2-7; 12 bases are shared with TRBD1. Germline-derived CDR1 and CDR2 are SNHLY and FYNNEI. The CDR3 has 15 residues. With V trimmed by 3 bases and J by 4 bases, 4 bases remained unmatched. In DNA form, the CDR3 reads TGTGCCAGCAGTGATCCGGGACAGGGGGCATACGAGCAGTACTTC. Residues: CASSDPGQGAYEQYF.

This clone turned up a few times. The chain combines TRBV10-3 with TRBJ2-7; 8 bases agree with TRBD1. The CDR3 extends over 16 amino acids. V lost 6 bases, J lost 4 bases, and 14 bases stayed unmatched. Germline V CDR1 and CDR2: ENHRY, SYGVKD. In DNA, the CDR3 is TGTGCCATCAGAGAACTCGGACAGGGCTTGCCTTACGAGCAGTACTTC. Protein product: CAIRELGQGLPYEQYF.

In its sample, this clone was seen once. The chain couples TRBV28 to TRBJ2-7; 12 positions agree with TRBD2. Germline trimming cut 4 bases from V and 2 bases from J; bases unmatched to any gene: 12. CDR3 size: 18 residues. Germline values: CDR1 MDHEN, CDR2 SYDVKM. The CDR3 DNA is TGTGCCAGCAGTTCCATACTGACTAGCGGGAGAATCACCTACGAGCAGTACTTC. Its translation is CASSSILTSGRITYEQYF.